This T cell receptor (beta chain) was found in a study of cytomegalovirus exposure and HLA in healthy donors. The CDR3 covers 14 residues. V dropped 5 bases and J dropped 4 bases, with 12 bases sitting between them. CDR1 LGHNT and CDR2 FRNRAP come from the germline V gene. Whole-study findings and limits: Highest at DRB1 and lowest at HLA-C, TCR association rates differed among HLA loci in a later analysis. Looking again later, the authors saw that most CMV-associated TCR beta chains seemed HLA-restricted. Later on, a genetic analysis was performed. It linked a missense variant in DCLRE1C with V- and J-gene trimming of TCR beta.

The PCR ran on 60 Vbeta and 13 Jbeta primers. TCRdb keeps only in-frame clones here, not all; method: immunoSEQ multiplex PCR. The repertoire consists of more than 110,000 clones, with roughly 70% occurring once and the leading ten covering 2.1%. A remark on this clone: The antigen is unknown.

The sequence was obtained from a woman aged 60-75 years in good health and CMV-seropositive. Material: PBMCs. The rearrangement links TRBV12-5 to TRBJ2-1; TRBD2 is a possible D gene (6 bases). DNA of the CDR3: TGTGCTAGTGGTCAGGCGGGATTATACAATGAGCAGTTCTTC. Amino acid sequence: CASGQAGLYNEQFF.